A single sample gave rise to the 23 T cell receptor beta chains below, sequenced in a study of T-cell memory formation after mild COVID-19. MiXCR, run by TCRdb on the 5' RACE reads, gives a single entry per CDR3 protein. The sample carries roughly 47,000 distinct CDR3 sequences, approximately 6.6% recorded once. The sample was PBMCs or a T cell subset sorted from them (not recorded which). The receptors stem from a man between 18 and 35 years old who had mild COVID-19 (a few samples of this study predate the infection). Cell type and time point are not known.

This clonotype came up a few times. V gene TRBV7-9 combines with J gene TRBJ2-1, with 13 bases that match TRBD2. The CDR3 length is 15 residues. V dropped 5 bases and J dropped 10; count of bases not matched to a gene: 8. Germline V gene lookup returns CDR1 SEHNR and CDR2 FQNEAQ (reference sequence). The CDR3 DNA reads TGTGCCAGCAGCGCCTCCGGGACTAGCGGGGACGAGCAGTTCTTC. It yields the protein CASSASGTSGDEQFF.

This clonotype was observed a few times. The chain has TRBV20-1 and TRBJ1-2, with TRBD1 as a possible D gene (5 bases). The V end lost 6 bases, the J end lost 5 bases, and 13 bases lay between the germline ends. The CDR3 is made up of 12 amino acids. In germline, CDR1 is DFQATT, CDR2 SNEGSKA (reference sequence). This CDR3 reads CSAPRQSYGYTF. DNA of the CDR3: TGCAGTGCCCCACGACAGTCGTATGGCTACACCTTC.

The chain is built from TRBV3-1 and TRBJ2-5, with a tentative D call TRBD1 (5 bases). CDR3 length: 13 amino acids. V lost 5 bases, J lost 2 bases, and 9 bases lay in between. The germline V gene has CDR1 LGHDT and CDR2 YNNKEL (reference sequence). Here the CDR3 DNA reads TGTGCCAGCAGCGGACACGGACAAGAGACCCAGTACTTC. Translating it yields CASSGHGQETQYF.

This clonotype turned up a few times. The chain employs TRBV20-1 and TRBJ2-7, with D uncertain. Trimming shortened V by 5 bases and J by 5 bases, and 13 bases separated the two germline ends. Germline values: CDR1 DFQATT, CDR2 SNEGSKA (reference sequence). The CDR3 covers 12 residues. The CDR3 sequence is CSAGPRSHEQYF. The CDR3 DNA reads as TGCAGTGCTGGTCCTCGTTCCCACGAGCAGTACTTC.

The rearrangement joins TRBV7-9 to TRBJ2-1, with D possibly TRBD2 on 5 matching bases. CDR3 size: 15 residues. Trimming pared 3 bases from V and 8 bases from J, leaving 17 bases between. Germline V gene sequence: CDR1 SEHNR, CDR2 FQNEAQ (reference sequence). CDR3: CASSFRGGEGDEQFF. The CDR3 nucleotides read TGTGCCAGCAGCTTTCGTGGCGGTGAGGGTGATGAGCAGTTCTTC.

This clonotype was counted at least ten times. The chain combines TRBV15 with TRBJ2-7; no definite D call. Germline CDR1 and CDR2: LNHNV and YYDKDF (reference sequence). V was cut by 0 bases and J by 5 bases, with 8 bases left in between. This CDR3 is built from 13 residues. The CDR3 nucleotides read TGTGCCACCAGCAGAGATCCGACGCACGAGCAGTACTTC. It encodes CATSRDPTHEQYF.

This clonotype was seen a handful of times. The rearrangement links TRBV5-5 to TRBJ2-6; 7 bases map to TRBD1. This CDR3 is 18 amino acids long. The ends lost 2 bases at V and 4 bases at J; junction bases unmatched: 12. The germline V gene encodes CDR1 SGHKS and CDR2 YYEKEE (reference sequence). The DNA for the CDR3 is TGTGCCAGCAGCTTCGCCGGGACAGCTTCCTCCGGGGCCAACGTCCTGACTTTC. This translates into CASSFAGTASSGANVLTF.

In this sample, this clonotype turned up many times. The chain uses TRBV28 and TRBJ2-1; D may be TRBD2 (6 bases). V shed 11 bases and J shed 2 bases, with 16 bases lying between them. Germline V gene sequence: CDR1 MDHEN, CDR2 SYDVKM. The CDR3 length is 14 residues. CDR3 nucleotide sequence: TGTGCCGGTTCCGGGACTCTGACCTACAATGAGCAGTTCTTC. Protein product: CAGSGTLTYNEQFF.

This clonotype came up many times. The chain joins TRBV5-1 to TRBJ2-3, with TRBD1 as a possible D gene (7 bases). CDR3 length: 12 amino acids. The V gene lost 4 bases and the J gene lost 7 bases, with 10 bases spanning the gap. Germline assignment: CDR1 SGHRS and CDR2 YFSETQ. The CDR3 loop reads CASSAGQNTQYF. The CDR3 DNA reads as TGCGCCAGCAGCGCGGGACAGAATACGCAGTATTTT.

By sample share, this clonotype is medium-sized. The rearrangement links TRBV15 to TRBJ2-1; 12 bases fit TRBD2. The V gene end was trimmed by 5 bases and the J gene end by 10 bases; junction bases not matched to a gene: 15. The CDR3 extends over 17 amino acids. Germline V CDR1 and CDR2: LNHNV, YYDKDF (reference sequence). CDR3 coding DNA: TGTGCCACCAGCGGCGGACTAGCGGGGAGATCCAATAGCGAGCAGTTCTTC. Encoded protein: CATSGGLAGRSNSEQFF.

This clonotype was seen only a few times. This chain connects TRBV7-2 to TRBJ1-1; no clear D. Germline CDR1 and CDR2: SGHTA and FQGNSA. The V end was cut by 3 bases, the J end by 0 bases, with 8 bases between. CDR3 length: 14 residues. The CDR3 sequence is CASSFVFMNTEAFF. Here the CDR3 DNA reads TGTGCCAGCAGCTTTGTTTTTATGAACACTGAAGCTTTCTTT.

This sequence joins TRBV5-6 and TRBJ1-1; perhaps TRBD1 as D (5 bases). The CDR3 length is 12 residues. Trimming pared 5 bases from V and 4 bases from J, leaving 9 bases between. Germline V lookup: CDR1 SGHDT, CDR2 YYEEEE. CDR3 DNA: TGTGCCAGCAGACAGGACGCCACTGAAGCTTTCTTT. Its translation: CASRQDATEAFF.

This chain connects TRBV20-1 to TRBJ1-1; 11 nucleotides line up with TRBD1. The J segment lost 7 bases and the V segment lost 0 bases, leaving 7 bases of the junction unmatched. CDR3 length: 15 amino acids. Germline V gives CDR1 DFQATT, CDR2 SNEGSKA (reference sequence). In DNA, the CDR3 is TGCAGTGCTAGAGATGGGGGACAGGGGGTTGGTGAAGCTTTCTTT. Its translation: CSARDGGQGVGEAFF.

The chain recombines TRBV6-1 with TRBJ1-2; possible D gene TRBD1, 5 bases. Germline CDR1 is MNHNS and CDR2 is SASEGT. This CDR3 contains 12 residues. V was shortened by 8 bases and J by 7 bases, with 14 bases between the two germline ends. The CDR3 protein is CASLDQGFGYTF. The CDR3, as DNA: TGTGCCAGCCTCGATCAGGGTTTTGGCTACACCTTC.

This sequence joins TRBV4-2 and TRBJ2-5; 8 bases are shared with TRBD2. The V and J ends lost 0 bases and 4 bases, in that order; junction bases with no gene match: 10. The CDR3 contains 17 residues. CDR1 is LGHNA and CDR2 is YNFKEQ in the germline V gene. The CDR3 protein is CASSQDVAGLGRETQYF. CDR3 DNA sequence: TGTGCCAGCAGCCAAGATGTGGCGGGACTAGGCCGAGAGACCCAGTACTTC.

This clonotype was seen only a few times. This chain connects TRBV5-5 to TRBJ1-4, with D perhaps TRBD1 (6 bases). This CDR3 contains 14 residues. V lost 4 bases and J lost 5, with 12 bases in between. Germline CDR1 and CDR2: SGHKS and YYEKEE (reference sequence). The CDR3, as DNA: TGTGCCAGCAGCCCCGGACAGATCAATGAAAAACTGTTTTTT. It encodes CASSPGQINEKLFF.

This clonotype has just a few counts. J is TRBJ1-6 and V is TRBV4-1; 7 bases are a match to TRBD1. Germline loops: CDR1 MGHRA, CDR2 YSYEKL. The junction had 11 bases not matched to a gene; V was cut back by 3 bases and J by 9 bases. CDR3 length: 16 residues. The CDR3 bases are TGCGCCAGCAGCCATCGGACAGGAAACATGGGTTCACCCCTCCACTTT. It specifies CASSHRTGNMGSPLHF.

The rearrangement joins TRBV5-1 to TRBJ2-3; D not resolved. CDR3 length: 14 amino acids. The V end lost 2 bases, the J end lost 5 bases, and 12 bases lay between the germline ends. The germline CDR1 and CDR2 sequences are SGHRS and YFSETQ. The CDR3 loop reads CASSFRPLRDTQYF. The CDR3 coding sequence is TGCGCCAGCAGCTTTCGGCCACTTCGAGATACGCAGTATTTT.

The table lists this clonotype with a few counts. The chain employs TRBV7-2 and TRBJ2-7, with TRBD2 matching over 10 bases. Germline CDR1 SGHTA, CDR2 FQGNSA. The CDR3 extends over 15 amino acids. Losses at the gene ends were 5 bases for V and 3 bases for J; bases not matched to a gene: 7. CDR3 DNA sequence: TGTGCCAGCAGCGTCAATAGCGGGGGGATCTACGAGCAGTACTTC. Translated: CASSVNSGGIYEQYF.

This clonotype has more than one count but fewer than ten. The chain has TRBV11-2 and TRBJ1-2, with TRBD1 matching 8 bases. The CDR3 totals 15 residues. J gave up 4 bases and V 5 bases, and 9 bases lay outside the gene matches. The germline gives CDR1 SGHAT, CDR2 FQNNGV. This CDR3 reads CASSPDRGPVYGYTF. The CDR3 DNA follows: TGTGCCAGCAGCCCTGACAGGGGACCTGTCTATGGCTACACCTTC. Using reference TRBV11-2 and TRBJ1-2 for the parts outside the CDR3, the full variable domain is EAGVAQSPRYKIIEKRQSVAFWCNPISGHATLYWYQQILGQGPKLLIQFQNNGVVDDSQLPKDRFSAERLKGVDSTLKIQPAKLEDSAVYLCASSPDRGPVYGYTFGSGTRLTVV.

Ten or more counts support this clonotype. The chain is built from TRBV27 and TRBJ2-3; TRBD1 agrees at 9 bases. This CDR3 comprises 14 residues. The germline gives CDR1 MNHEY, CDR2 SMNVEV (reference sequence). With V trimmed by 7 bases and J by 6 bases, 8 bases remained unmatched. The CDR3 bases are TGTGCCAGCACTAGGGGACAGGGCGGGGATACGCAGTATTTT. Amino acid sequence: CASTRGQGGDTQYF.

This clonotype showed up just a few times. This CDR3 reads CATSRLAGGREQYF. The CDR3 DNA follows: TGTGCCACCAGCAGATTAGCGGGGGGGCGCGAGCAGTACTTC. The V gene is TRBV15, the J gene TRBJ2-7, with 11 bases matching TRBD2. This CDR3 is 14 amino acids long. The V gene end was trimmed by 2 bases and the J gene end by 6 bases; junction bases not matched to a gene: 3. Germline V gives CDR1 LNHNV, CDR2 YYDKDF (reference sequence).

This sequence joins TRBV4-1 and TRBJ2-1; TRBD2 agrees at 13 bases. There are 16 residues in the CDR3. Germline loops: CDR1 MGHRA, CDR2 YSYEKL. Germline trimming cut 0 bases from V and 8 bases from J; bases unmatched to any gene: 4. In DNA, the CDR3 is TGCGCCAGCAGCCAAGAAATACTAGCGGGGGGGTATGAGCAGTTCTTC. Translated, it gives CASSQEILAGGYEQFF.